Following are 4 T cell receptor beta chains from one sample sequenced in a study of T cell responses to AZD1222 COVID-19 vaccine. The protocol was immunoSEQ multiplex PCR, while the TCRdb copy is restricted to in-frame clones and leaves out a portion. This table has about 57,000 clones, around 88% appearing once. Sequencing used peripheral blood, obtained on day 0 of AZD1222 vaccination. Source of these receptors: an adult in good health.

The V call is TRBV2, the J call TRBJ2-7, with D hard to call. Trimming pared 7 bases from V and 3 bases from J, leaving 19 bases between. Germline loops: CDR1 SNHLY, CDR2 FYNNEI. This CDR3 spans 15 amino acids. CDR3 coding DNA: TGTGCCAGCACCGGTTTCCCAACTTCATTCTACGAGCAGTACTTC. It encodes CASTGFPTSFYEQYF.

About this clone itself: Other DNA variants within this sample encode the same CDR3. The genes are TRBV27 and TRBJ2-7; D gene ambiguous. CDR1 is MNHEY and CDR2 is SMNVEV in the germline V gene (reference sequence). With 2 bases removed from V and 1 base from J, the gap between germline ends came to 6 bases. This CDR3 contains 13 residues. The CDR3, as DNA: TGTGCCAGCAGTTTAGCTCGGTCCTACGAGCAGTACTTC. Translated, it gives CASSLARSYEQYF.

This chain uses TRBV29-1 with TRBJ2-7, with D possibly matching TRBD2 (7 bases). The germline V gene has CDR1 SQVTM and CDR2 ANQGSEA. The V end was cut by 7 bases, the J end by 5 bases, with 24 bases between. The CDR3 has 15 amino acids. The CDR3 here is CSAEWVGGDINEQYF. Written as DNA, the CDR3 is TGCAGCGCCGAATGGGTGGGAGGGGACATCAACGAGCAGTACTTC.

The chain has TRBV6-5 and TRBJ1-3; D not resolved. CDR1 MNHEY and CDR2 SVGAGI come from the germline V gene. The V gene lost 6 bases and the J gene lost 0 bases, with 12 bases spanning the gap. The CDR3 has 15 residues. The CDR3 protein is CASRKRRNSGNTIYF. CDR3 DNA sequence: TGTGCCAGCAGGAAAAGACGGAACTCTGGAAACACCATATATTTT.